The entry below describes one TCR beta chain. This entry is derived from a study of blood T cell repertoires in COVID-19. Study summary: Italy, Spain and the United States were the sources of the convalescent and acute COVID-19 samples. PBMCs, B-cell-depleted T cells, or T cells provided the cDNA or gDNA that made up the material.

The CDR3 is 15 residues long. The ends lost 8 bases at V and 5 bases at J; junction bases unmatched: 10. Germline values: CDR1 LNHDA, CDR2 SQIVND (reference sequence). As handled by the study authors: Amplified reference gene primers provided the basis for estimating nucleated cell counts. The assay was immunoSEQ multiplex PCR, and TCRdb's table has in-frame clones only and misses some. D and trimming come from the DNA, and the V and J calls and clone size come from that table. The sample yields more than 45,000 clones, approximately 90% seen once. Input material: peripheral blood. The gene calls are TRBV19 and TRBJ2-5; 11 positions match TRBD2. This receptor was identified in a man in his sixties with acute or convalescent COVID-19. CDR3 sequence reads: CASSTSGNMGETQYF. The CDR3 DNA sequence: TGTGCCAGTTCGACTAGCGGGAACATGGGGGAGACCCAGTACTTC. Combining the CDR3 with reference TRBV19 and TRBJ2-5 gives the whole variable domain DGGITQSPKYLFRKEGQNVTLSCEQNLNHDAMYWYRQDPGQGLRLIYYSQIVNDFQKGDIAEGYSVSREKKESFPLTVTSAQKNPTAFYLCASSTSGNMGETQYFGPGTRLLVL.